In this sample, the clone carrying this T cell receptor beta chain turned up a few times. The antigen is unknown. This entry is derived from a study of response to subunit inactivated influenza vaccine. Findings and limits, study-wide: That few new T cells are recruited by each seasonal influenza vaccination was the authors' suggestion.

V dropped 0 bases and J dropped 6; count of bases not matched to a gene: 9. The germline V gene encodes CDR1 MNHEY and CDR2 SVGAGI. The CDR3 loop spans 16 amino acids. Each CDR3 protein gets one entry after TCRdb re-called the RT-PCR reads with MiXCR. The data show about 480,000 distinct CDR3 sequences, 25% seen once. The receptor comes from a man aged 50-60 years who received an inactivated influenza vaccine. This chain connects TRBV6-5 to TRBJ2-7; 9 bases agree with TRBD2. The sequences come from CD4+ T cells sorted from PBMCs, collected 5 to 6 days after vaccination. The CDR3, as DNA: TGTGCCAGCAGTTACTCGAGGGGGCGGGAGGGCATCGAGCAGTACTTC. It encodes CASSYSRGREGIEQYF.